A selection of T cell receptor beta chains follows, all from one sample in a study of blood T cell repertoires in COVID-19. Method: immunoSEQ multiplex PCR; TCRdb's copy keeps in-frame clones and lacks some. The sample shows 110,000 or so clones, about nine tenths of them seen only once. Material for sequencing was peripheral blood. These TCRs come from a woman in her 50s with acute or convalescent COVID-19. The CDR3 runs from the conserved cysteine through the conserved F or W. Clone size is given for some rows only: seen once, a few or many times, or a class if the clone is expanded.

j_call: TRBJ1-2; clone_size: .; v_call: TRBV5-4; cdr3_aa: CASSLLYGYTF
j_call: TRBJ2-1; clone_size: .; v_call: TRBV19; cdr3_aa: CASSATGAPYNEQFF
j_call: TRBJ1-5; clone_size: .; v_call: TRBV5-4; cdr3_aa: CASSQQGRGPQHF
j_call: TRBJ2-7; clone_size: .; v_call: TRBV24-1; cdr3_aa: CATSDSGTGHEQYF
j_call: TRBJ1-6; clone_size: .; v_call: TRBV11-2; cdr3_aa: CASSLGGIGAPLHF
j_call: TRBJ1-1; clone_size: .; v_call: TRBV3-1/TRBV3-2; cdr3_aa: CASSQVKKKQAAFF
j_call: TRBJ2-1; clone_size: once; v_call: TRBV30; cdr3_aa: CASSSGGGYNEQFF
j_call: TRBJ1-2; clone_size: .; v_call: TRBV19; cdr3_aa: CASSIFPGQGTRGGYTF
j_call: TRBJ1-5; clone_size: .; v_call: TRBV6-2/TRBV6-3; cdr3_aa: CASSYGGLVGNQPQHF
j_call: TRBJ2-3; clone_size: .; v_call: TRBV28; cdr3_aa: CASSAGVSTDTQYF
j_call: TRBJ1-1; clone_size: once; v_call: TRBV20-1; cdr3_aa: CSASDRRGRTEAFF
j_call: TRBJ2-3; clone_size: .; v_call: TRBV11-3; cdr3_aa: CASSLDSDTQYF
j_call: TRBJ2-1; clone_size: .; v_call: TRBV24-1; cdr3_aa: CATSGPTSGYNEQFF
j_call: TRBJ2-3; clone_size: .; v_call: TRBV15; cdr3_aa: CATSSPGQGSGTQYF
j_call: TRBJ2-2; clone_size: .; v_call: TRBV9; cdr3_aa: CASSAGTGGFGELFF
j_call: TRBJ2-5; clone_size: .; v_call: TRBV20-1; cdr3_aa: CSASSPGLKETQYF
j_call: TRBJ1-5; clone_size: .; v_call: TRBV7-3; cdr3_aa: CASSPNSPPTGSGDQPQHF
j_call: TRBJ1-2; clone_size: .; v_call: TRBV4-1; cdr3_aa: CASSQGPTGGNYGYTF
j_call: TRBJ2-3; clone_size: .; v_call: TRBV6-5; cdr3_aa: CASNLAVDTQYF
j_call: TRBJ2-7; clone_size: .; v_call: TRBV5-6; cdr3_aa: CASSLGQGDYEQYF
j_call: TRBJ2-3; clone_size: .; v_call: TRBV5-4; cdr3_aa: CASSLGLAGDTDTQYF
j_call: TRBJ1-1; clone_size: .; v_call: TRBV28; cdr3_aa: CASSPLGRDTEAFF
j_call: TRBJ1-6; clone_size: .; v_call: TRBV2; cdr3_aa: CASSDGQGHSPLHF
j_call: TRBJ2-2; clone_size: .; v_call: TRBV7-2; cdr3_aa: CASSLVGGAELFF
j_call: TRBJ1-1; clone_size: .; v_call: TRBV12-3/TRBV12-4; cdr3_aa: CASSTAQGRRAFF
j_call: TRBJ2-1; clone_size: .; v_call: TRBV30; cdr3_aa: CAWRYSGGAGNEQFF
j_call: TRBJ1-6; clone_size: .; v_call: TRBV9; cdr3_aa: CASSVGGAGALNSPLHF
j_call: TRBJ1-6; clone_size: few; v_call: TRBV4-3; cdr3_aa: CASSQVRNFNSPLHF
j_call: TRBJ1-5; clone_size: few; v_call: TRBV7-9; cdr3_aa: CASSQTDPQPQHF
j_call: TRBJ2-6; clone_size: .; v_call: TRBV18; cdr3_aa: CASSPQRQRMGANVLTF
j_call: TRBJ2-6; clone_size: .; v_call: TRBV18; cdr3_aa: CASSPPRAGANVLTF
j_call: TRBJ1-1; clone_size: .; v_call: TRBV28; cdr3_aa: CASRQGGQNTEAFF
j_call: TRBJ2-1; clone_size: once; v_call: TRBV7-3; cdr3_aa: CASSTGTYNEQFF
j_call: TRBJ1-1; clone_size: .; v_call: TRBV19; cdr3_aa: CASSRQGGEAFF
j_call: TRBJ2-7; clone_size: .; v_call: TRBV7-9; cdr3_aa: CASSSQNPGLAGGRYF
j_call: TRBJ1-4; clone_size: .; v_call: TRBV7-9; cdr3_aa: CASSSPQGAGTNEKLFF
j_call: TRBJ1-4; clone_size: .; v_call: TRBV25-1; cdr3_aa: CASSLVEKLFF
j_call: TRBJ2-3; clone_size: .; v_call: TRBV4-1; cdr3_aa: CASSQDPVVDTQYF
j_call: TRBJ1-5; clone_size: .; v_call: TRBV7-9; cdr3_aa: CASSLSAVGSPQHF
j_call: TRBJ1-1; clone_size: .; v_call: TRBV18; cdr3_aa: CASSQGLQGTEAFF
j_call: TRBJ2-5; clone_size: .; v_call: TRBV7-2; cdr3_aa: CASSIYLWTSGSKETQYF
j_call: TRBJ1-4; clone_size: .; v_call: TRBV19; cdr3_aa: CASSDLPYTGQVNEKLFF
j_call: TRBJ2-1; clone_size: .; v_call: TRBV27; cdr3_aa: CASSPERDSYNEQFF
j_call: TRBJ2-7; clone_size: .; v_call: TRBV6-5; cdr3_aa: CASSYSQQGFYEQYF
j_call: TRBJ2-7; clone_size: .; v_call: TRBV25-1; cdr3_aa: CASSERWSEQYF
j_call: TRBJ2-7; clone_size: .; v_call: TRBV2; cdr3_aa: CASSGLTGTYEQYF
j_call: TRBJ2-7; clone_size: .; v_call: TRBV28; cdr3_aa: CASSLAPSGLAGRRGEQYF
j_call: TRBJ1-5; clone_size: .; v_call: TRBV30; cdr3_aa: CAWSLVGGSNQPQHF